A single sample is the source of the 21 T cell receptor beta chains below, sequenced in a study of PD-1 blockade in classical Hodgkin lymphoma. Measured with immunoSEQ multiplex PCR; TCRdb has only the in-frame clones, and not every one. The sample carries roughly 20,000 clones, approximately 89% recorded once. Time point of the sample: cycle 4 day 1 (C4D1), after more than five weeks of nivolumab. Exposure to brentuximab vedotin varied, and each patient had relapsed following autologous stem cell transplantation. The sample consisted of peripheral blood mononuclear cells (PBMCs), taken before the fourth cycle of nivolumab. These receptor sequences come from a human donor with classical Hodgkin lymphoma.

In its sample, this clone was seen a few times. CDR3 protein: CASIMSRGTEAFF. The DNA for the CDR3 is TGTGCCAGCATTATGTCCCGTGGGACTGAAGCTTTCTTT. The chain employs TRBV2 and TRBJ1-1; D unclear. The V gene's germline CDR1 is SNHLY and CDR2 FYNNEI. V lost 7 bases to trimming and J lost 5 bases, with 14 bases between them. The CDR3 contains 13 residues.

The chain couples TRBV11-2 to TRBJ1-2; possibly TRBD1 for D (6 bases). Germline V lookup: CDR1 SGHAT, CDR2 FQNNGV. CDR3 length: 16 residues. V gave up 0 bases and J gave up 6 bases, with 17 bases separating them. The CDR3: CASSLDSGANRHGYTF. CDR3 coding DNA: TGTGCCAGCAGCTTAGATTCGGGGGCCAACCGCCATGGCTACACCTTC.

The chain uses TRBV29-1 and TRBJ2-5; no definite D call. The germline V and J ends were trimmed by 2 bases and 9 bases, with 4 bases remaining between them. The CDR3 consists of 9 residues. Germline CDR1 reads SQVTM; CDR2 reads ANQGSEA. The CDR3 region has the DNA TGCAGCGTTGAAAGGCCCCAGTACTTC. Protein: CSVERPQYF.

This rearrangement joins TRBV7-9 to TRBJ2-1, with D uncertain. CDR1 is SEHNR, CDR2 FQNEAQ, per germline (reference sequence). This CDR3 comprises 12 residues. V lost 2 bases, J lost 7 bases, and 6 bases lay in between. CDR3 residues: CASSLQGNEQFF. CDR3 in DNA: TGTGCCAGCAGCTTACAAGGTAATGAGCAGTTCTTC.

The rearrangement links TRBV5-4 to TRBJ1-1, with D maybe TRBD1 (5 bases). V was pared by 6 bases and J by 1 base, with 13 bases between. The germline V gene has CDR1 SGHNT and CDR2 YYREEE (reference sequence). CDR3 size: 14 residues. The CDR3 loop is CASNPGGPNTEAFF. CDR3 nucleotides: TGTGCCAGCAATCCCGGGGGACCGAACACTGAAGCTTTCTTT.

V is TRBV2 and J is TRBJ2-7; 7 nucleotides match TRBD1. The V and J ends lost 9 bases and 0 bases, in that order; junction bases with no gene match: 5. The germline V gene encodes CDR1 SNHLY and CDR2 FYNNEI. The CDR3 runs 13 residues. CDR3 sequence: CARRHRGSYEQYF. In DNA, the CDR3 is TGTGCCAGGCGGCACAGGGGCTCCTACGAGCAGTACTTC.

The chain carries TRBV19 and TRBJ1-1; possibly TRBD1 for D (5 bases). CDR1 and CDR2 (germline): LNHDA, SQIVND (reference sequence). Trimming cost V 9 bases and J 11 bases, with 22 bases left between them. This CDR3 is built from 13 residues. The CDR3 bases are TGTGCCAGCCGGTTGGTTGGGGCCGAGGGGGCTTTCTTT. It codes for CASRLVGAEGAFF.

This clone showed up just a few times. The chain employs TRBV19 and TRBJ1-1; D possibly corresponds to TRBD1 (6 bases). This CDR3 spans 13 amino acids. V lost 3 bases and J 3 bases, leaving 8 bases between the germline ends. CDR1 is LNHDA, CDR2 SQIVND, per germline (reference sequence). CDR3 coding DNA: TGTGCCAGTAGTATTGAGGGGGACACTGAAGCTTTCTTT. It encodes CASSIEGDTEAFF.

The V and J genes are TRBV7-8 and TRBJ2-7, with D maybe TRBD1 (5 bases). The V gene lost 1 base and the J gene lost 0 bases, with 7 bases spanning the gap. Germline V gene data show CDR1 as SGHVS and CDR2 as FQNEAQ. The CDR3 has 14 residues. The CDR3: CASSLGTYSYEQYF. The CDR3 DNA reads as TGTGCCAGCAGCTTAGGGACATACTCCTACGAGCAGTACTTC.

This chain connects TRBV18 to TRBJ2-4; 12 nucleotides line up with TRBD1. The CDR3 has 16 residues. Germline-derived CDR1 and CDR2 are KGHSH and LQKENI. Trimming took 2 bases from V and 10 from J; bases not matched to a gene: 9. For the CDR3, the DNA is TGTGCCAGCTCACCAGGGACCGAGGGACAGGGGGCTATTCAGTACTTC. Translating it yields CASSPGTEGQGAIQYF.

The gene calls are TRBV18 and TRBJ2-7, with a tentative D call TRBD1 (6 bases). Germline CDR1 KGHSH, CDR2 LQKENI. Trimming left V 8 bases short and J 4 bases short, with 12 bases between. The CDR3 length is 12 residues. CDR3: CASGPTGYEQYF. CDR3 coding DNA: TGTGCCAGCGGACCGACAGGTTACGAGCAGTACTTC.

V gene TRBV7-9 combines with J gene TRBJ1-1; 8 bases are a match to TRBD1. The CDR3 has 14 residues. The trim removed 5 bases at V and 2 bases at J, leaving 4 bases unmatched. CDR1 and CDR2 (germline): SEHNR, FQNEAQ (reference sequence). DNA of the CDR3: TGTGCCAGCAGCCTTGGACAGGGAAACACTGAAGCTTTCTTT. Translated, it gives CASSLGQGNTEAFF.

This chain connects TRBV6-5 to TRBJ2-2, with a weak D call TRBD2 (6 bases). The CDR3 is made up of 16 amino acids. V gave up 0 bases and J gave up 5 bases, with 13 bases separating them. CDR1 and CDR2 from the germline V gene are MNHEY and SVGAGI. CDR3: CASSYSGGARTGELFF. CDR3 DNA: TGTGCCAGCAGTTACTCAGGAGGGGCTCGAACCGGGGAGCTGTTTTTT.

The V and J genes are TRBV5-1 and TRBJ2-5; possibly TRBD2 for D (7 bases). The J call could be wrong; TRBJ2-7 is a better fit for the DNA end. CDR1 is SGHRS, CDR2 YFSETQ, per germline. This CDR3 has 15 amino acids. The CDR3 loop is CASSLQGGGFDEQYF. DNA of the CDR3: TGCGCCAGCAGCTTGCAGGGCGGGGGCTTCGACGAGCAGTACTTC.

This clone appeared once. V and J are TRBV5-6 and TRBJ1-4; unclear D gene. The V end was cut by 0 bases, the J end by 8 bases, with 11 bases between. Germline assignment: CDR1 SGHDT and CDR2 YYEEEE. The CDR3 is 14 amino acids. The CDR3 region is CASSLAWISEKLFF. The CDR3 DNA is TGTGCCAGCAGCTTGGCTTGGATCTCCGAAAAACTGTTTTTT.

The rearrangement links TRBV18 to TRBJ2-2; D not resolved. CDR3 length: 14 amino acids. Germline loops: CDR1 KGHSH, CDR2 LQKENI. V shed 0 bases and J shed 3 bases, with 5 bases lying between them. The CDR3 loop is CASSPPMDTGELFF. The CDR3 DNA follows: TGTGCCAGCTCACCACCTATGGACACCGGGGAGCTGTTTTTT.

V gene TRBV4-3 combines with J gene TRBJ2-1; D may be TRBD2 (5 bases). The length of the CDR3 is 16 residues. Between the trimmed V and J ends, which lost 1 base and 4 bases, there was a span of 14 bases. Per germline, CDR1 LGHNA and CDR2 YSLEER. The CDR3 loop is CASSQVRDSVYNEQFF. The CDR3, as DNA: TGCGCCAGCAGCCAAGTGCGCGATAGCGTTTACAATGAGCAGTTCTTC.

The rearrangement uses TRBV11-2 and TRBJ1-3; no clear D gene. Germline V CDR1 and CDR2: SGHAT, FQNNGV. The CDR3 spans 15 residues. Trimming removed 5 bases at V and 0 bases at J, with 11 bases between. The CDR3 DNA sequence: TGTGCCAGCAGCCAATCGAGCCTCTCTGGAAACACCATATATTTT. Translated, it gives CASSQSSLSGNTIYF. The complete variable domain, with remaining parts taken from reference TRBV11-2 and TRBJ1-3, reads EAGVAQSPRYKIIEKRQSVAFWCNPISGHATLYWYQQILGQGPKLLIQFQNNGVVDDSQLPKDRFSAERLKGVDSTLKIQPAKLEDSAVYLCASSQSSLSGNTIYFGEGSWLTVV.

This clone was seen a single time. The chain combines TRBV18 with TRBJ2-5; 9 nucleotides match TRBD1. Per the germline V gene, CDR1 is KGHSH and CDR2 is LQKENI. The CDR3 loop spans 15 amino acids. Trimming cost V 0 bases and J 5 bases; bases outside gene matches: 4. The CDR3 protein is CASSPPQDRGETQYF. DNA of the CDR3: TGTGCCAGCTCACCACCCCAGGACAGGGGTGAGACCCAGTACTTC.

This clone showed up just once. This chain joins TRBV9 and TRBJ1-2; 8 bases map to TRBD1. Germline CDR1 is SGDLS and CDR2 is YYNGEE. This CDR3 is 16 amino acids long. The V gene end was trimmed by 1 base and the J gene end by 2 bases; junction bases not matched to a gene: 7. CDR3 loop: CASSVSPTGENYGYTF. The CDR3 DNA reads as TGTGCCAGCAGCGTAAGCCCGACAGGGGAAAACTATGGCTACACCTTC.

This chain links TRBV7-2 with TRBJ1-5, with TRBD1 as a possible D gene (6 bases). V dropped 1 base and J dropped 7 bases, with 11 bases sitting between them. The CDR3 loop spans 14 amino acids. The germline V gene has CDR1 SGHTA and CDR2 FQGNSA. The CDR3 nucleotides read TGTGCCAGCAGCTTAGGCTGGACAGCGCAGCCCCAGCATTTT. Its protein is CASSLGWTAQPQHF.